A selection of T cell receptor beta chains follows, all from one sample in a study of blood T cell repertoires in COVID-19. Clones were read by immunoSEQ multiplex PCR, and TCRdb kept only the in-frame ones, dropping some. The sample includes fewer than 350,000 clones, over 80% of them seen just once. The sample comprised peripheral blood. The source is a woman aged 45 to 65 with active or convalescent COVID-19. The CDR3 runs from the conserved cysteine through the conserved F or W. The D gene is left open where the match is weak. Part of the rows lack a size; the others show once, few, many or a class for expanded clones.

size	J	V	D	CDR3	DNA
-	TRBJ1-2	TRBV7-9	-	CASSLEGSTNYGYTF	TGTGCCAGCAGCTTGGAGGGATCCACTAACTATGGCTACACCTTC
-	TRBJ2-1	TRBV19	TRBD2	CASRLAGGSEQFF	TGTGCCAGTCGACTAGCGGGAGGCTCTGAGCAGTTCTTC
once	TRBJ2-3	TRBV29-1	-	CSVERGSSTDTQYF	TGCAGCGTTGAACGGGGATCTAGCACAGATACGCAGTATTTT
-	TRBJ2-7	TRBV11-2	TRBD1	CASSFLTGQVRYEQYF	TGTGCCAGCAGCTTCTTAACTGGACAGGTACGCTACGAGCAGTACTTC
-	TRBJ1-1	TRBV19	TRBD1	CASSRETGGSEAFF	TGTGCCAGTAGTAGGGAGACAGGGGGCTCTGAAGCTTTCTTT
-	TRBJ1-1	TRBV6-5	TRBD1	CASRPGTGGNTEAFF	TGTGCCAGCAGGCCCGGGACAGGGGGTAACACTGAAGCTTTCTTT
-	TRBJ2-1	TRBV3-1/TRBV3-2	TRBD2	CASSQDVAGVYNEQFF	TGTGCCAGCAGCCAGGATGTAGCGGGGGTTTACAATGAGCAGTTCTTC
many	TRBJ1-1	TRBV9	TRBD1	CASSPRQGGATEAFF	TGTGCCAGCAGCCCAAGGCAGGGGGGAGCCACTGAAGCTTTCTTT
-	TRBJ2-2	TRBV9	-	CASSPAASAGELFF	TGTGCCAGCAGCCCAGCAGCGTCGGCCGGGGAGCTGTTTTTT
-	TRBJ1-1	TRBV25-1	-	CASSEVGRGNTEAFF	TGTGCCAGCAGTGAAGTGGGCAGGGGAAACACTGAAGCTTTCTTT
-	TRBJ1-2	TRBV7-6	-	CASSLGGVYGYTF	TGTGCCAGCAGCTTAGGGGGGGTCTATGGCTACACCTTC
-	TRBJ2-5	TRBV9	-	CASSDHRGETQYF	TGTGCCAGCAGCGATCATAGGGGGGAGACCCAGTACTTC
-	TRBJ1-4	TRBV5-1	-	CASSLGDGANEKLFF	TGCGCCAGCAGCTTGGGAGACGGAGCTAATGAAAAACTGTTTTTT